The rows below give T cell receptor beta chains drawn from one sample of a study of cytomegalovirus exposure and HLA in healthy donors. Method: immunoSEQ multiplex PCR; TCRdb's copy keeps in-frame clones and lacks some. The repertoire holds around 75,000 clones, with 78% as singletons. The sample was PBMCs. Every receptor here comes from a middle-aged man in good health and CMV-seronegative. Each CDR3 is given with its conserved first and last residue. A D gene is named only where the DNA matches it firmly. Not all rows give a size; the values are once, few, many and, for expanded clones, a class.

CATDRDYGYTF	TGTGCCACCGACAGGGACTATGGCTACACCTTC	TRBV7-8	TRBJ1-2	11	TRBD1	NA
CASSILIDQPQHF	TGTGCCAGTAGTATCCTGATAGATCAGCCCCAGCATTTT	TRBV19	TRBJ1-5	13	NA	NA
CASSRRAPGTGGNQPQHF	TGTGCCAGCAGCCGGAGGGCCCCCGGGACAGGTGGGAATCAGCCCCAGCATTTT	TRBV7-2	TRBJ1-5	18	TRBD1	NA
CASRYGGGITNEQFF	TGTGCCAGCAGATACGGAGGGGGCATTACCAATGAGCAGTTCTTC	TRBV6-5	TRBJ2-1	15	NA	NA
CASSLAQYTGELFF	TGTGCCAGCAGCTTAGCACAGTACACCGGGGAGCTGTTTTTT	TRBV11-2	TRBJ2-2	14	NA	once
CASSLGPPTYEQYF	TGTGCCAGCAGCTTAGGGCCACCGACCTACGAGCAGTACTTC	TRBV11-2	TRBJ2-7	14	NA	NA
CASSQVQNTGELFF	TGCGCCAGCAGCCAAGTACAGAACACCGGGGAGCTGTTTTTT	TRBV4-1	TRBJ2-2	14	NA	NA
CASRASGQGFYGYTF	TGTGCCAGTAGAGCCTCGGGACAGGGGTTTTATGGCTACACCTTC	TRBV19	TRBJ1-2	15	TRBD1	once
CASTILPGRGSTGELFF	TGTGCCAGTACCATACTCCCGGGCAGGGGGTCCACCGGGGAGCTGTTTTTT	TRBV19	TRBJ2-2	17	TRBD1	NA
CASTPGGLQETQYF	TGTGCCAGTACCCCGGGGGGATTACAAGAGACCCAGTACTTC	TRBV19	TRBJ2-5	14	TRBD2	NA
CARGTGPTFNTEAFF	TGTGCTAGGGGCACAGGACCCACTTTTAACACTGAAGCTTTCTTT	TRBV12-5	TRBJ1-1	15	NA	once
CASSSLRGSSEQYF	TGTGCCAGCAGTTCCCTCAGGGGTTCGTCCGAGCAGTACTTC	TRBV6-1	TRBJ2-7	14	NA	few
CASSYHRQRNQPQHF	TGTGCCAGCAGTTACCACAGACAGCGCAATCAGCCCCAGCATTTT	TRBV6-5	TRBJ1-5	15	NA	NA
CASSPLQRMNTEAFF	TGTGCCAGCTCACCGTTACAGCGGATGAACACTGAAGCTTTCTTT	TRBV18	TRBJ1-1	15	NA	NA
CASSLTGGRPFTNTGELFF	TGTGCCAGCAGCTTAACGGGGGGAAGGCCTTTCACGAACACCGGGGAGCTGTTTTTT	TRBV7-3	TRBJ2-2	19	NA	once
CASSVGGQAGSGANVLTF	TGTGCCAGCAGCGTAGGAGGACAGGCAGGTTCTGGGGCCAACGTCCTGACTTTC	TRBV9	TRBJ2-6	18	TRBD1	NA
CASSSQGSVDSPLHF	TGTGCCAGCAGCTCACAGGGCTCAGTGGATTCACCCCTCCACTTT	TRBV7-2	TRBJ1-6	15	NA	NA
CASSTASGGPYNEQFF	TGTGCCAGCAGTACGGCTAGCGGGGGGCCCTACAATGAGCAGTTCTTC	TRBV28	TRBJ2-1	16	TRBD2	NA
CAWSQSAGANEKLFF	TGTGCCTGGAGTCAATCGGCAGGGGCTAATGAAAAACTGTTTTTT	TRBV30	TRBJ1-4	15	NA	once
CSTTGGGTEAFF	TGCAGCACCACAGGGGGCGGCACTGAAGCTTTCTTT	TRBV29-1	TRBJ1-1	12	TRBD1	NA
CASSPGSPYEQYF	TGTGCCAGCAGCCCGGGTTCCCCCTACGAGCAGTACTTC	TRBV7-3	TRBJ2-7	13	NA	NA
CASSLEGRSEKLFF	TGCGCCAGCAGCTTGGAAGGGAGAAGCGAAAAACTGTTTTTT	TRBV5-1	TRBJ1-4	14	NA	NA
CASSPPLAIDIHYGYTF	TGTGCCAGCTCACCACCGCTGGCCATCGACATCCACTATGGCTACACCTTC	TRBV18	TRBJ1-2	17	NA	once
CASSQGQGGGELFF	TGTGCCAGCTCACAAGGACAGGGTGGCGGGGAGCTGTTTTTT	TRBV18	TRBJ2-2	14	TRBD1	NA
CASRDRGRNQPQHF	TGTGCCAGCAGGGACAGGGGGCGCAATCAGCCCCAGCATTTT	TRBV21-1	TRBJ1-5	14	NA	NA
CASSSAGGAVEKLFF	TGTGCCAGCTCATCCGCAGGGGGCGCGGTTGAAAAACTGTTTTTT	TRBV18	TRBJ1-4	15	TRBD1	NA
CASRQGARSPLHF	TGTGCCAGCAGACAGGGGGCTAGGTCACCCCTCCACTTT	TRBV14	TRBJ1-6	13	TRBD1	once